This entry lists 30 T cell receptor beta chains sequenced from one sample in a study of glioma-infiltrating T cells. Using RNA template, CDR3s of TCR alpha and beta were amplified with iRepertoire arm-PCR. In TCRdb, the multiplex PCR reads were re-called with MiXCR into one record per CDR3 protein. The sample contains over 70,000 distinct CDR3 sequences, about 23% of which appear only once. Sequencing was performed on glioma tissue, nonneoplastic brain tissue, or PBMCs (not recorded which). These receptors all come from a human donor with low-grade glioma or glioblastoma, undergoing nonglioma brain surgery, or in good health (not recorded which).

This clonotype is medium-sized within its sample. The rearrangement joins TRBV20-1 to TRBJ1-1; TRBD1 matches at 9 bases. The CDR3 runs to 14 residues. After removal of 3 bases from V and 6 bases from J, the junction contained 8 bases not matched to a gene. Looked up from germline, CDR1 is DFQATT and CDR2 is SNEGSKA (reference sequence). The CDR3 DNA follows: TGCAGTGCTAGTAAGGGAACAGGGGGCTCTGAAGCTTTCTTT. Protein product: CSASKGTGGSEAFF.

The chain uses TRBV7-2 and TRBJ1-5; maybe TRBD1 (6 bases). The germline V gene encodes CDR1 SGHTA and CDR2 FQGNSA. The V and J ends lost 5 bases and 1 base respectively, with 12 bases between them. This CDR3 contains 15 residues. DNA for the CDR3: TGTGCCAGCAGCCCGTGGGGGGGCAGCAATCAGCCCCAGCATTTT. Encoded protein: CASSPWGGSNQPQHF.

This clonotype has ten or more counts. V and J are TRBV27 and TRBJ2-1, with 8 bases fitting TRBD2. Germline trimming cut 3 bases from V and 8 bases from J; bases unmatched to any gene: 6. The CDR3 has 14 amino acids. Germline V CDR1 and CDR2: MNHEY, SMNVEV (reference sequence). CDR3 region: CASSLSGGPHEQFF. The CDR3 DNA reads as TGTGCCAGCAGTTTGTCGGGAGGGCCCCATGAGCAGTTCTTC.

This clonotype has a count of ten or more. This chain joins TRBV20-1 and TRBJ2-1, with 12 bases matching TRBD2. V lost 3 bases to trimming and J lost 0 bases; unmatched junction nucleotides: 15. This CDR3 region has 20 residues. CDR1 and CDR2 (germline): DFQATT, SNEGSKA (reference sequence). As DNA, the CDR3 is TGCAGTGCTAGCCTGATCGGGACTAGCGGGCACTGGAACTCCTACAATGAGCAGTTCTTC. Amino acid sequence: CSASLIGTSGHWNSYNEQFF.

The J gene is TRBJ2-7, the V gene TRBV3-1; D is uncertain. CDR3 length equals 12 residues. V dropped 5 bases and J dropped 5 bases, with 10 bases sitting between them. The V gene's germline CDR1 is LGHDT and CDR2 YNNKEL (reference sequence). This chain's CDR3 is CASSKVTHEQYF. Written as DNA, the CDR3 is TGTGCCAGCAGCAAAGTAACCCACGAGCAGTACTTC.

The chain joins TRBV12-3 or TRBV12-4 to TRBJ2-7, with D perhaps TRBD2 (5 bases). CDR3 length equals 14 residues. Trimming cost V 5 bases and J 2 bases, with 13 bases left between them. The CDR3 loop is CASSLVAGAYEQYF. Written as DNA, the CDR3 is TGTGCCAGCAGTCTAGTGGCCGGGGCCTACGAGCAGTACTTC.

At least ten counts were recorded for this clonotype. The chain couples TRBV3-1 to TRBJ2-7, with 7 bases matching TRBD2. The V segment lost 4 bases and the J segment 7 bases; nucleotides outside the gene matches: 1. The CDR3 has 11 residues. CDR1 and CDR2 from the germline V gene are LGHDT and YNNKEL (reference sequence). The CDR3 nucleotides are TGTGCCAGCAGCCGGGGACTAGAGCAGTACTTC. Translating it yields CASSRGLEQYF.

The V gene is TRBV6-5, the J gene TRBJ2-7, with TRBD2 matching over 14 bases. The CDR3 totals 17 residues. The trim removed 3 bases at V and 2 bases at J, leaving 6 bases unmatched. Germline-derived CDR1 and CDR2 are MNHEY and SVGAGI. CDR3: CASSYQPGLAGAYEQYF. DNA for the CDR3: TGTGCCAGCAGTTATCAGCCGGGACTAGCGGGAGCCTACGAGCAGTACTTC.

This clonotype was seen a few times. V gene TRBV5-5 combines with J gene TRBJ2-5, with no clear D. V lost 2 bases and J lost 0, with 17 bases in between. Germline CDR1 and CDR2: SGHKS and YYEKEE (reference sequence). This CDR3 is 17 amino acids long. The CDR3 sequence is CASSLRVTGVYQETQYF. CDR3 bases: TGTGCCAGCAGCTTACGAGTCACGGGCGTATACCAAGAGACCCAGTACTTC. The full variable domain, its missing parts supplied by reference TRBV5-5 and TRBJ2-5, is DAGVTQSPTHLIKTRGQQVTLRCSPISGHKSVSWYQQVLGQGPQFIFQYYEKEERGRGNFPDRFSARQFPNYSSELNVNALLLGDSALYLCASSLRVTGVYQETQYFGPGTRLLVL.

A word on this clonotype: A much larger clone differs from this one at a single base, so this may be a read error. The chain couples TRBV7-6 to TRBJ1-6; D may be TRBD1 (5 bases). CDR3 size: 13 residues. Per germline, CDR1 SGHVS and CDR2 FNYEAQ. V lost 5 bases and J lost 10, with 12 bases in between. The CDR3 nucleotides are TGTGCCAGCAGCCGGGACGCGGCCTCACCCCTCCACTTT. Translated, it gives CASSRDAASPLHF.

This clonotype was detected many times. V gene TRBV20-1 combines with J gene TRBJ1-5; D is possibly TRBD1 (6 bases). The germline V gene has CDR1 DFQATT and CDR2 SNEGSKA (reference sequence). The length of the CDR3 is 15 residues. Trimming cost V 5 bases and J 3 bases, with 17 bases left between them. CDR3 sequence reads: CSASTGLAYNQPQHF. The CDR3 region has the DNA TGCAGTGCTTCTACAGGGTTGGCATACAATCAGCCCCAGCATTTT.

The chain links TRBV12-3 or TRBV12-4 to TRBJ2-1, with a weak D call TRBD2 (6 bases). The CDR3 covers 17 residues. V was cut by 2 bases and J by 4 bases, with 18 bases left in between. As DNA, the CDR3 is TGTGCCAGCAGTTTACCGGCGGGGCGAAGACCATACAATGAGCAGTTCTTC. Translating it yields CASSLPAGRRPYNEQFF.

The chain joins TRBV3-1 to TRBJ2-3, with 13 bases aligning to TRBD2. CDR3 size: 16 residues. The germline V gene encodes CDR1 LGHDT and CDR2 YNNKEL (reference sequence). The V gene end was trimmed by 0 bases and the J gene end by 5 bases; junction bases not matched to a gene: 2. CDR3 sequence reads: CASSQDTSGREDTQYF. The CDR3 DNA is TGTGCCAGCAGCCAAGATACTAGCGGGAGGGAAGATACGCAGTATTTT.

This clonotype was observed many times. The DNA for the CDR3 is TGTGCCAGCAGTCGCCTTGGGTACGAGCAGTACTTC. Its protein product is CASSRLGYEQYF. The chain employs TRBV2 and TRBJ2-7; D gene uncertain. V was clipped by 5 bases and J by 4 bases, with 9 bases between them. Per germline, CDR1 SNHLY and CDR2 FYNNEI. CDR3 size: 12 residues.

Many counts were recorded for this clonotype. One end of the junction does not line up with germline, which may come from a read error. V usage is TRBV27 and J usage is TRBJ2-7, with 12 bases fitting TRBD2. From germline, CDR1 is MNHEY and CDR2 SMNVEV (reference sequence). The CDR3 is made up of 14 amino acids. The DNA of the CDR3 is TGTGCCAGCAGTTTACTACTAGCGGGAGGAGATTCGTGCTTC. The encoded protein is CASSLLLAGGDSCF.

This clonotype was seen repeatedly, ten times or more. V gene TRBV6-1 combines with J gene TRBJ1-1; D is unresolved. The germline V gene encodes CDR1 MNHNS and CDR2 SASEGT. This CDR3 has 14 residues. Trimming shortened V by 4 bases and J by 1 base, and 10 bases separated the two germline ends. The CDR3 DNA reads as TGTGCCAGCAGTGTTGGGGTTGGGAACACTGAAGCTTTCTTT. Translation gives CASSVGVGNTEAFF.

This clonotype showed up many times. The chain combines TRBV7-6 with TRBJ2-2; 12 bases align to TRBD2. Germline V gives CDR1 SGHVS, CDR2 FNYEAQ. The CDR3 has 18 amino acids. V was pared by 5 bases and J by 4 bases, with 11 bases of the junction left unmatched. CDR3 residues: CASSIPIRTSGITGELFF. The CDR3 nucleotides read TGTGCCAGCAGCATTCCAATTAGGACTAGCGGGATCACCGGGGAGCTGTTTTTT.

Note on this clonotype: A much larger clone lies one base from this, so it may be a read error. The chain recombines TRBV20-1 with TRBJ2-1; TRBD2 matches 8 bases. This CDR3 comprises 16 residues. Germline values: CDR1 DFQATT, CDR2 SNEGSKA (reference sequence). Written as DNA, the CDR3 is TGCAGTTCTAGAGACCCGGGGGGGGAAAACTACAATGAGCAGTTCTTC. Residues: CSSRDPGGENYNEQFF.

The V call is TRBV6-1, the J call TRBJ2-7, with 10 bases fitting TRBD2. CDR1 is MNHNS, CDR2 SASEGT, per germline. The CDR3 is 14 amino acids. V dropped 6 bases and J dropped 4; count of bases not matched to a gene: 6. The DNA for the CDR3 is TGTGCCAGCAGAAAACCTAGCGGGAGTTACGAGCAGTACTTC. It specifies CASRKPSGSYEQYF.

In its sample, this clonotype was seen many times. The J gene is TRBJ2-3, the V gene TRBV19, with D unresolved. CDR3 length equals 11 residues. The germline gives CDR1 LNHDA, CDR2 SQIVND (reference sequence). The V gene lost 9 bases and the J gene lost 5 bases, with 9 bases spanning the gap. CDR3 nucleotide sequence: TGTGCCAGCTCACCAGGAGATACGCAGTATTTT. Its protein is CASSPGDTQYF.

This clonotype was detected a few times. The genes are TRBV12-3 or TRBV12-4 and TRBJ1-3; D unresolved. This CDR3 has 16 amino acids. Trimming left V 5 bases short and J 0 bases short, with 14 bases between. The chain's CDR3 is CASSQRGLISGNTIYF. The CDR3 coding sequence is TGTGCCAGCAGTCAACGAGGACTGATCTCTGGAAACACCATATATTTT.

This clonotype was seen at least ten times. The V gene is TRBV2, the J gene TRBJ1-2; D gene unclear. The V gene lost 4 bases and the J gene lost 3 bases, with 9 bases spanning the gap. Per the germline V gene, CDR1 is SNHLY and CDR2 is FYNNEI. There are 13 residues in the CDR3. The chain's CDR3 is CASSVIGDYGYTF. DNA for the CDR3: TGTGCCAGCAGTGTTATAGGCGACTATGGCTACACCTTC.

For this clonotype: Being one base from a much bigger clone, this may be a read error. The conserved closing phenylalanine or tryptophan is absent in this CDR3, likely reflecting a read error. DNA of the CDR3: TGCAGCGTTGGGTCTAGAGCAGAGACCCAGTACTTA. Translated: CSVGSRAETQYL. This chain links TRBV29-1 with TRBJ2-5; D remains unclear. CDR3 size: 12 residues. Looked up from germline, CDR1 is SQVTM and CDR2 is ANQGSEA. V dropped 4 bases and J dropped 4 bases, with 10 bases sitting between them.

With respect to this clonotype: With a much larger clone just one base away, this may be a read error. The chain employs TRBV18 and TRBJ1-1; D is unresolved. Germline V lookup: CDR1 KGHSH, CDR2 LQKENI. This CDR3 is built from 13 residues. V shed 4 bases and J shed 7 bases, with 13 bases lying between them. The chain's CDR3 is CASSRSKGGEAFF. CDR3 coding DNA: TGTGCCAGCTCACGCAGTAAGGGTGGTGAAGCTTTCTTT.

The CDR3 DNA sequence: TGCAGTGCCCGAGGGAAGACCTCCGCAAATGAAGCTTTCTTT. This sequence encodes CSARGKTSANEAFF. V and J are TRBV20-1 and TRBJ1-1, with no clear D. Germline CDR1 and CDR2: DFQATT and SNEGSKA (reference sequence). The length of the CDR3 is 14 residues. Trimming left V 6 bases short and J 7 bases short, with 21 bases between.

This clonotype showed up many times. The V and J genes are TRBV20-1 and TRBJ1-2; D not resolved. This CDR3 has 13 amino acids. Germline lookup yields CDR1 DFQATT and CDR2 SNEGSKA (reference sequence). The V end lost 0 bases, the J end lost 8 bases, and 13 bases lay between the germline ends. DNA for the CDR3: TGCAGTGCTAGAGAGAGGAGGGAGGAGGGCTACACCTTC. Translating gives CSARERREEGYTF.

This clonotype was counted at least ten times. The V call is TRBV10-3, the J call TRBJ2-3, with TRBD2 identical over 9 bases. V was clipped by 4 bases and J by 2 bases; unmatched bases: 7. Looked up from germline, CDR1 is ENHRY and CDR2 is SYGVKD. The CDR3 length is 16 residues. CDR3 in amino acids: CAISAEREVSTDTQYF. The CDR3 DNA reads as TGTGCCATCAGTGCGGAGCGGGAGGTCTCCACAGATACGCAGTATTTT.

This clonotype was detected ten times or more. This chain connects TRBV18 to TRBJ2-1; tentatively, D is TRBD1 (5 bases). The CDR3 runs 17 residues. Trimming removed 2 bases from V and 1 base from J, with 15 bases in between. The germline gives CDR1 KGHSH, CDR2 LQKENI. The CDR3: CASSPDDRYFSYNEQFF. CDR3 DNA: TGTGCCAGCTCACCAGACGACAGATACTTTTCCTACAATGAGCAGTTCTTC.

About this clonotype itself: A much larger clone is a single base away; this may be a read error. The chain's CDR3 is CASSSPRSSGGAYDTKYF. The CDR3 coding sequence is TGTGCCAGCAGCTCACCTCGGAGTAGCGGGGGGGCGTACGATACGAAGTATTTT. The chain links TRBV7-9 to TRBJ2-3; TRBD2 aligns across 11 bases. The CDR3 is made up of 18 amino acids. Germline CDR1 is SEHNR and CDR2 is FQNEAQ (reference sequence).

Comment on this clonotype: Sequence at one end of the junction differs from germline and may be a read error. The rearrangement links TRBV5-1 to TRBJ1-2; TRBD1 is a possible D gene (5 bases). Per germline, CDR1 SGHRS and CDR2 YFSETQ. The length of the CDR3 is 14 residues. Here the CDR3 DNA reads TGCGCCGGCAGCTTGGCCCCAGGGAACTATGGCTACACCTTC. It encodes CAGSLAPGNYGYTF.